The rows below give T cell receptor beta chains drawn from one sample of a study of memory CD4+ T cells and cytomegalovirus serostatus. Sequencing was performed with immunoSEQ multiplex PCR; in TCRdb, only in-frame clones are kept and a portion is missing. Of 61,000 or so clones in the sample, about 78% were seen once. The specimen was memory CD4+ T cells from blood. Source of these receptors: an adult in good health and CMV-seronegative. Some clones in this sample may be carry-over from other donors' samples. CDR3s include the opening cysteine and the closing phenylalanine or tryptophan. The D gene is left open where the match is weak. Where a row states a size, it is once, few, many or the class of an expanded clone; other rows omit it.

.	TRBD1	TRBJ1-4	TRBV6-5	TGTGCCAGCAGTTACGAACAGGGGATCGACGAAAAACTGTTTTTT	CASSYEQGIDEKLFF
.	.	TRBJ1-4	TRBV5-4	TGTGCCAGCAGCTTGGGCGGATCCTCAACTAATGAAAAACTGTTTTTT	CASSLGGSSTNEKLFF
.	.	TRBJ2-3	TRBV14	TGTGCCAGCAGCCAAGTACGGGGAGTCACAGATACGCAGTATTTT	CASSQVRGVTDTQYF
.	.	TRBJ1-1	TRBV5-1	TGCGCCAGCAGCTTGGTGGGGGGCAATACTGAAGCTTTCTTT	CASSLVGGNTEAFF
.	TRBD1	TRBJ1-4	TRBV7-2	TGTGCCAGCAGCTCTTTACAGGGGGCTTATGAAGGAAAACTGTTTTTT	CASSSLQGAYEGKLFF
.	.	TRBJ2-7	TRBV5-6	TGTGCCAGCAGCCACCCCTTAAGCTACGAGCAGTACTTC	CASSHPLSYEQYF
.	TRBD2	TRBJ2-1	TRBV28	TGTGCCAGCGAACTAGCGGGGTCGACCTCCTACAATGAGCAGTTCTTC	CASELAGSTSYNEQFF
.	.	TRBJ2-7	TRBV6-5	TGTGCCAGCAGGGGGTGTCTGAGGTGCGAGCAGTACTTC	CASRGCLRCEQYF
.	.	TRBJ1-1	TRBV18	TGTGCCAGCTCACCGTTGTCTGGGAACACTGAAGCTTTCTTT	CASSPLSGNTEAFF
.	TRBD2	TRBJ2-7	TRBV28	TGTGCCAGCAGCTCTCCGGGACTACCGTCCGAGCAGTACTTC	CASSSPGLPSEQYF
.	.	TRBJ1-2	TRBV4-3	TGCGCCAGCAGCCAAGAAGCGGGCAGGGGATATGGCTACACCTTC	CASSQEAGRGYGYTF
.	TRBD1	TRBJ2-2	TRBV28	TGTGCCAGCACCCAATCAGGGGGCGGCACCGGGGAGCTGTTTTTT	CASTQSGGGTGELFF
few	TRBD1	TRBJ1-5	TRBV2	TGTGCCAGCAGTATAGACAGGGTAGGTCAGCCCCAGCATTTT	CASSIDRVGQPQHF
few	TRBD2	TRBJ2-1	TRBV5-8	TGTGCCAGCAGAATTCTGGCGGGGGGGGACAATGAGCAGTTCTTC	CASRILAGGDNEQFF
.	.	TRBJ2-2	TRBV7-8	TGTGCCAGCAGCTTTGCCGAGGGGCGGGTCGGGGAGCTGTTTTTT	CASSFAEGRVGELFF
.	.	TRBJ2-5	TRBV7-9	TGTGCCAGCAGCTTAGCGTTAGGCACGATCGAAGAGACCCAGTACTTC	CASSLALGTIEETQYF
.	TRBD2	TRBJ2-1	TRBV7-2	TGTGCCAGCACTCGAGCCCGGACTAGCGGAAACAATGAGCAGTTCTTC	CASTRARTSGNNEQFF
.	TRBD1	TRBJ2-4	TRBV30	TGTGCACTACGGGGGACAGGGTTATTGGGCAAAAACATTCAGTACTTC	CALRGTGLLGKNIQYF
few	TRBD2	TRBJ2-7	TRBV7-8	TGTGCCAGCAGTCGTGGGCGGGGGGCGGACGAGCAGTACTTC	CASSRGRGADEQYF
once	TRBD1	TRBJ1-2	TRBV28	TGTGCCAGCACTACCGGGACAGGGATCTATGGCTACACCTTC	CASTTGTGIYGYTF
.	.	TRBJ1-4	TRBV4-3	TGCGCCAGCAGCCAAGGAACCCGGACTGTAGGGGAAAAACTGTTTTTT	CASSQGTRTVGEKLFF
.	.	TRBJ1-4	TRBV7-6	TGTGCCAGCAGCTTAGAAGCGGGGGGGATTAATGAAAAACTGTTTTTT	CASSLEAGGINEKLFF